Listed below are T cell receptor beta chains from one sample, sequenced in a study of T cell responses to AZD1222 COVID-19 vaccine. Produced via immunoSEQ multiplex PCR; TCRdb's table is partial and in-frame only. This sample has approximately 100,000 clones, with about 91% found just once. Sample: peripheral blood, taken on day 0 of AZD1222 vaccination. The receptors shown here come from an adult in good health. CDR3s include the opening cysteine and the closing phenylalanine or tryptophan. A D gene is named only where the DNA matches it firmly. The size field is filled for only some rows; it gives once, few, many or a size class.

j_call v_call d_call clone_size cdr3_nt cdr3_aa
TRBJ2-7 TRBV10-3 TRBD1 NA TGTGCCAGTACGTGGGACAGGGTAGGCTACGAGCAGTACTTC CASTWDRVGYEQYF
TRBJ1-2 TRBV5-1 TRBD1 NA TGCGCCAGCAGCTTGGGAGGGGGCACCGGCTACACCTTC CASSLGGGTGYTF
TRBJ2-1 TRBV23-1 TRBD2 NA TGCGCCAGCAGTCAAATCAGCGGGAGTACCTACAATGAGCAGTTCTTC CASSQISGSTYNEQFF
TRBJ1-1 TRBV28 TRBD1 many TGTGCCAGCAGTCCCCGACGGGACAGTATGAACACTGAAGCTTTCTTT CASSPRRDSMNTEAFF
TRBJ1-2 TRBV12-3/TRBV12-4 NA once TGTGCCAGCAGGCGGACGGGCTATGGCTACACCTTC CASRRTGYGYTF
TRBJ1-5 TRBV6-2/TRBV6-3 NA NA TGTGCCAGCAGTTCAGCAGGGAGTAGCAATCAGCCCCAGCATTTT CASSSAGSSNQPQHF
TRBJ2-7 TRBV11-2 TRBD1 NA TGTGCCAGCAGCGGACAGGGGGCCTTCTACGAGCAGTACTTC CASSGQGAFYEQYF
TRBJ2-7 TRBV12-5 TRBD1 NA TGTGCTAGTGGCCCTGACAGGGTCTACGAGCAGTACTTC CASGPDRVYEQYF
TRBJ1-2 TRBV19 NA NA TGTGCCACTACAACAGGGATCGACTATGGCTACACCTTC CATTTGIDYGYTF
TRBJ1-2 TRBV28 NA NA TGTGCCAGCAGTCCCCCCGAGGGAAGGGGGGGCCTGAACGGCTACACCTTC CASSPPEGRGGLNGYTF
TRBJ2-7 TRBV2 TRBD1 once TGTGCCAGCAGTAAATCCCGGGACAGCGAGCAGTACTTC CASSKSRDSEQYF
TRBJ1-1 TRBV2 TRBD1 NA TGTGCCAGCAGTACAGGGGCGGGCACTGAAGCTTTCTTT CASSTGAGTEAFF
TRBJ2-5 TRBV27 NA NA TGTGCCAGCAGTTTCCTACAGGGGAGGAAGCAGACCCAGTACTTC CASSFLQGRKQTQYF
TRBJ1-5 TRBV6-2/TRBV6-3 NA NA TGTGCCAGCAGCCCCGGTGGACAGCCCAATCAGCCCCAGCATTTT CASSPGGQPNQPQHF
TRBJ2-3 TRBV4-2 TRBD1 NA TGTGCCAGCAGCCAAGTTCTTCCGGGACAGGGGACCCACCTTAAGGCTGGTACGCAGTATTTT CASSQVLPGQGTHLKAGTQYF
TRBJ2-4 TRBV6-6 TRBD1 few TGTGCCACCTCGACAGGGGGCGTGGGAAACATTCAGTACTTC CATSTGGVGNIQYF
TRBJ1-2 TRBV5-8 NA NA TGTGCCAGCAGCCTCTGGACAGATGGCTACACCTTC CASSLWTDGYTF
TRBJ1-4 TRBV27 NA once TGTGCCAGCAGTTTATCGCGCAGTCATGCAACTAATGAAAAACTGTTTTTT CASSLSRSHATNEKLFF
TRBJ1-1 TRBV18 TRBD1 NA TGTGCCAGCTCTCGGGAGGGGGCCCGGGCCACTGAAGCTTTCTTT CASSREGARATEAFF
TRBJ2-3 TRBV25-1 TRBD2 NA TGTGCCTACGGACTAGAGGGAGATACGCAGTATTTT CAYGLEGDTQYF
TRBJ2-7 TRBV6-5 TRBD1 NA TGTGCCAGCAGCGGGACAGATCCCTCCTACGAGCAGTACTTC CASSGTDPSYEQYF
TRBJ2-7 TRBV30 TRBD1 NA TGTGCCTGGAGACAGGTCAGGACAGGGGGATTCGAGCAGTACTTC CAWRQVRTGGFEQYF
TRBJ1-5 TRBV27 TRBD1 once TGTGCCAGCAGTGGGGACAGGGTGGGAAACAATCAGCCCCAGCATTTT CASSGDRVGNNQPQHF
TRBJ2-7 TRBV7-8 NA NA TGTGCCAGCAGCCCCCCGTGGGAGGGACAGGTATACGAGCAGTACTTC CASSPPWEGQVYEQYF
TRBJ1-5 TRBV4-1 NA NA TGCGCCAGCAGCCTGCCGGGGGGCAATCAGCCCCAGCATTTT CASSLPGGNQPQHF
TRBJ2-3 TRBV28 TRBD2 NA TGTGCCAGCAGTTTCCAAGCGGGAGAGGGAGATACGCAGTATTTT CASSFQAGEGDTQYF
TRBJ1-2 TRBV4-1 TRBD1 NA TGCGCCAGCAGCCAGGGGGACAGGGGAGGAGGCTACACCTTC CASSQGDRGGGYTF
TRBJ1-1 TRBV11-2 NA NA TGTGCCAGCAGCTTTTACAACACTGAAGCTTTCTTT CASSFYNTEAFF
TRBJ1-4 TRBV5-1 NA NA TGCGCCAGCAGCTTGGCCTCTCGGGTCCCAAGGACTAATGAAAAACTGTTTTTT CASSLASRVPRTNEKLFF
TRBJ2-1 TRBV9 TRBD1 NA TGTGCCAGCAGCGCCTGGGACAGTCGAAAACACAATGAGCAGTTCTTC CASSAWDSRKHNEQFF
TRBJ2-1 TRBV3-1/TRBV3-2 NA NA TGTGCCAGCAGCCATGGACCGTTGGGAGACAATGAGCAGTTCTTC CASSHGPLGDNEQFF
TRBJ1-1 TRBV28 NA NA TGTGCCAGCAGTTCAAACACTGAAGCTTTCTTT CASSSNTEAFF
TRBJ2-6 TRBV6-5 NA NA TGTGCCAGCGGGGTTGGGGCCAACGTCCTGACTTTC CASGVGANVLTF
TRBJ2-7 TRBV9 NA NA TGTGCCAGCAGCCCATCAGACTGGGAGAGCTCCTACGAGCAGTACTTC CASSPSDWESSYEQYF
TRBJ2-5 TRBV6-1 TRBD1 medium-sized TGTGCCAGCAGTGGCTGGGACAGGGGAGGGAATAGGGGACAAGAGACCCAGTACTTC CASSGWDRGGNRGQETQYF
TRBJ1-5 TRBV6-6 NA NA TGTGCCAGCAGTCGAGAATCAACGACTCGCAATCAGCCCCAGCATTTT CASSRESTTRNQPQHF
TRBJ1-5 TRBV19 TRBD1 NA TGTGCCAGTAGTGCCGGACAGGGCCGTAATCAGCCCCAGCATTTT CASSAGQGRNQPQHF
TRBJ2-3 TRBV7-9 NA NA TGTGCCAGCAGCTTAGGGGGTAGCGGTTACACAGATACGCAGTATTTT CASSLGGSGYTDTQYF
TRBJ1-5 TRBV7-2 NA NA TGTGCCAGCAGCGATACCTTCGGGGCAGGGAATTCCAATCAGCCCCAGCATTTT CASSDTFGAGNSNQPQHF
TRBJ2-3 TRBV28 TRBD1 NA TGTGCCAGCAGTTTCCAGGGGGCAACGGCAGATACGCAGTATTTT CASSFQGATADTQYF
TRBJ1-1 TRBV12-3/TRBV12-4 NA once TGTGCCAGCAGGGGAAAGGAGGACACTGAAGCTTTCTTT CASRGKEDTEAFF
TRBJ2-1 TRBV19 NA NA TGTGCCACCTGGACTCCTTACAATGAGCAGTTCTTC CATWTPYNEQFF
TRBJ2-3 TRBV19 TRBD1 NA TGTGCCAGTACCGAGGGACAGGTTAGCACAGATACGCAGTATTTT CASTEGQVSTDTQYF
TRBJ1-4 TRBV5-6 NA few TGTGCCAGCAGCTTGGCGAGGGGAGGGAAGGAGGAAAAACTGTTTTTT CASSLARGGKEEKLFF
TRBJ1-2 TRBV2 NA NA TGTGCCAGCAGTGAAGCGGACGGCTACACCTTC CASSEADGYTF
TRBJ2-2 TRBV24-1 NA NA TGTGCCACCAGTGATCCGTTGACAGGCGAAGCCGGGGAGCTGTTTTTT CATSDPLTGEAGELFF
TRBJ2-1 TRBV11-3 NA once TGTGCCAGCAGCTCAGGACGGGGGTCAGATGAGCAGTTCTTC CASSSGRGSDEQFF
TRBJ2-7 TRBV20-1 TRBD2 NA TGCAGTGCAAAACTAGCGCTCGAGCAGTACTTC CSAKLALEQYF
TRBJ1-2 TRBV5-4 NA NA TGTGCCAGCAGCCCCGGGGGCAGAGGACTATCTAACTATGGCTACACCTTC CASSPGGRGLSNYGYTF
TRBJ2-5 TRBV5-1 NA once TGCGCCAGCAGCTCCCAGGGGTATGCACAAGAGACCCAGTACTTC CASSSQGYAQETQYF
TRBJ1-3 TRBV6-5 NA NA TGTGCCAGCCGGATCTCTGGAAACACCATATATTTT CASRISGNTIYF
TRBJ1-3 TRBV3-1/TRBV3-2 NA NA TGTGCCAGCAGCCAAGACGGGGTAAGAAGAAACACCATATATTTT CASSQDGVRRNTIYF
TRBJ1-1 TRBV7-9 NA NA TGTGCCAGCAGCCAACAAAACACTGAAGCTTTCTTT CASSQQNTEAFF